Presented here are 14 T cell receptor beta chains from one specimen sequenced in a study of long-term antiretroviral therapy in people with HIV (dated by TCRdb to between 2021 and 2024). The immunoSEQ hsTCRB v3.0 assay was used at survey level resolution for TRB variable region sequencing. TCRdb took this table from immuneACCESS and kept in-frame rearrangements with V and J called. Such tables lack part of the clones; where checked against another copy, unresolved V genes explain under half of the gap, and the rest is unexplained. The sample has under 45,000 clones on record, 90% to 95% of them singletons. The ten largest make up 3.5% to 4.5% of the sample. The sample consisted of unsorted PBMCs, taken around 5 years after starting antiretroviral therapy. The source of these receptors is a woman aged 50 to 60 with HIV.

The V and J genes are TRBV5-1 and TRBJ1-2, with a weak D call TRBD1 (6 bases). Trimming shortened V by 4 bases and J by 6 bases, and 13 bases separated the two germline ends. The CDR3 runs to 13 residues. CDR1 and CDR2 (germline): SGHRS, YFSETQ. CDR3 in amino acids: CASSPSGGHGYTF. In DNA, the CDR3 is TGCGCCAGCAGCCCATCGGGGGGGCATGGCTACACCTTC.

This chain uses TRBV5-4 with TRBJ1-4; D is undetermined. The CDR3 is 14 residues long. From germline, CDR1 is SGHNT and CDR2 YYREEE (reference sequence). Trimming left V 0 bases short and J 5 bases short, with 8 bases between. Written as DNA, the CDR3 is TGTGCCAGCAGCTTGGGACTTTCGAATGAAAAACTGTTTTTT. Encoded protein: CASSLGLSNEKLFF.

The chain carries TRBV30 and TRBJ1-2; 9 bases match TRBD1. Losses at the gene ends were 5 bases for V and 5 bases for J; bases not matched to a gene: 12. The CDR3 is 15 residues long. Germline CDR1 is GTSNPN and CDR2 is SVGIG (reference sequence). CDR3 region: CAWARNRGPSYGYTF. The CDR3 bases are TGTGCCTGGGCCCGGAACAGGGGGCCGTCATATGGCTACACCTTC.

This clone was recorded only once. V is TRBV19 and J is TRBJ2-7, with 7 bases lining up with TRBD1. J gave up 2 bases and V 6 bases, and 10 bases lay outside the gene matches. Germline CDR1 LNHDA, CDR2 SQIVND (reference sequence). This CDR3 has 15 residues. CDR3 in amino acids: CASRPTLGQAYEQYF. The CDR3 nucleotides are TGTGCCAGTAGACCCACCCTCGGACAGGCCTACGAGCAGTACTTC.

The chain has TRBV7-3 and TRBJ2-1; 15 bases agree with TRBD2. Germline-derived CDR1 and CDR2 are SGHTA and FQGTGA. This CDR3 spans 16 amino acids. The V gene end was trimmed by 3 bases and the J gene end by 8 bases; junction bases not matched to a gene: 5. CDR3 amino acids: CASSLGLAGGEDEQFF. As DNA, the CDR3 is TGTGCCAGCAGCTTGGGACTAGCGGGGGGAGAGGATGAGCAGTTCTTC.

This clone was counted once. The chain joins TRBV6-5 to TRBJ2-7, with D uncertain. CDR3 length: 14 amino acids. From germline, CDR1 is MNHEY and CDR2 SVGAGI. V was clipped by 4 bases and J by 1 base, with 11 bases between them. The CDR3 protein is CASSLSAFSYEQYF. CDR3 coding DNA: TGTGCCAGCAGTTTATCGGCCTTTTCCTACGAGCAGTACTTC.

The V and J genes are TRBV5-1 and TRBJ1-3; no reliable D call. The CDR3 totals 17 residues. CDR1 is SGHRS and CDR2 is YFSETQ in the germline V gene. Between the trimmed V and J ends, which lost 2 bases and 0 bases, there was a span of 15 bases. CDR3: CASSLFPGVSSGNTIYF. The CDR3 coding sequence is TGCGCCAGCAGCTTATTCCCGGGTGTCAGCTCTGGAAACACCATATATTTT.

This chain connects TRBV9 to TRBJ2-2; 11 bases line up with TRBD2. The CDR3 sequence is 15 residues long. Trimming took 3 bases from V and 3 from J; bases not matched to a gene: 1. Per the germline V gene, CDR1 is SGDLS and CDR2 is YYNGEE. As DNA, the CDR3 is TGTGCCAGCAGCGAGGGACTAGCGGACACCGGGGAGCTGTTTTTT. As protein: CASSEGLADTGELFF.

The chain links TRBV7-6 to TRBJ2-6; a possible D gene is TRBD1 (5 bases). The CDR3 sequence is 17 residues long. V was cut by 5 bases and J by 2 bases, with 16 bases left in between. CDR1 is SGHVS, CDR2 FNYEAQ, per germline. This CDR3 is CASSPTARAAGANVLTF. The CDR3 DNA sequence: TGTGCCAGCAGCCCAACGGCCAGGGCAGCTGGGGCCAACGTCCTGACTTTC.

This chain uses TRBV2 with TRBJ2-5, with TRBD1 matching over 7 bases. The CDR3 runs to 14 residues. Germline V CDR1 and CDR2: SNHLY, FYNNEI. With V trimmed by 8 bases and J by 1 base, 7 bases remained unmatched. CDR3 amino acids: CASEGALSQETQYF. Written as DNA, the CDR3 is TGTGCCAGCGAGGGGGCTCTGTCCCAAGAGACCCAGTACTTC.

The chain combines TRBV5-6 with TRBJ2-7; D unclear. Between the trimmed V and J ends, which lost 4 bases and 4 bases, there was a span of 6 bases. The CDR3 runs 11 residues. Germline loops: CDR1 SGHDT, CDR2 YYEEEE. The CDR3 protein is CASSLGYEQYF. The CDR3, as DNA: TGTGCCAGCAGCCTTGGTTACGAGCAGTACTTC. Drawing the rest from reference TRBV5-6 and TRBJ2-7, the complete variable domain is DAGVTQSPTHLIKTRGQQVTLRCSPKSGHDTVSWYQQALGQGPQFIFQYYEEEERQRGNFPDRFSGHQFPNYSSELNVNALLLGDSALYLCASSLGYEQYFGPGTRLTVT.

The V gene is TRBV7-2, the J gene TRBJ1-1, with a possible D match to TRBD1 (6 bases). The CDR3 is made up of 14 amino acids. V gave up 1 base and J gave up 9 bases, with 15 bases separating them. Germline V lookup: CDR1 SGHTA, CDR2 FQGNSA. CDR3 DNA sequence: TGTGCCAGCAGCTTAGAAAGACAGGACAGCCAAGCTTTCTTT. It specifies CASSLERQDSQAFF.

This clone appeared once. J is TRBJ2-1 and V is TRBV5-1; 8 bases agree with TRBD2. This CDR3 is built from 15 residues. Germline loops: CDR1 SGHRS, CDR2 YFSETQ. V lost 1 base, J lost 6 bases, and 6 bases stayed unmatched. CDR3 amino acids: CASSLKRGPTNEQFF. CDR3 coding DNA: TGCGCCAGCAGCTTGAAGCGGGGGCCCACCAATGAGCAGTTCTTC.

The CDR3 DNA reads TGCAGCGTGATACAGAACACTGAAGCTTTCTTT. This encodes CSVIQNTEAFF. The rearrangement uses TRBV29-1 and TRBJ1-1; unclear D gene. V lost 6 bases, J lost 1 base, and 6 bases lay in between. The CDR3 extends over 11 amino acids. In germline, CDR1 is SQVTM, CDR2 ANQGSEA.